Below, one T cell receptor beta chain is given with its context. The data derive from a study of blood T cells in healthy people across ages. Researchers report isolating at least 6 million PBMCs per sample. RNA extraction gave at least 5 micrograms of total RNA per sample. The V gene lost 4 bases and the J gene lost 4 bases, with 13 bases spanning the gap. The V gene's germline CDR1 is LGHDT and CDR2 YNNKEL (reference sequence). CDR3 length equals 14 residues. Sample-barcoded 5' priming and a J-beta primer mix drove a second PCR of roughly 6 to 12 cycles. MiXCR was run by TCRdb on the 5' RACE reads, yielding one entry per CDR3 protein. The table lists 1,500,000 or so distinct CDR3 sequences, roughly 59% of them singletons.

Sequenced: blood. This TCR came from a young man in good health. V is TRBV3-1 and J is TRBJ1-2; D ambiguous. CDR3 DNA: TGTGCCAGCAGCCCAGCGACGGGATCCTATGGCTACACCTTC. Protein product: CASSPATGSYGYTF.